A single sample is the source of the 19 T cell receptor beta chains below, sequenced in a study of response to subunit inactivated influenza vaccine. TCRdb analysed the RT-PCR reads with MiXCR anew, one entry per CDR3 protein. The table records roughly 700,000 distinct CDR3 sequences, approximately 14% of them present only once. Specimen: PBMCs from blood, collected 11 to 12 days after vaccination. All receptors come from a man over 45 who received an inactivated influenza vaccine.

This clonotype was picked up a small number of times. This rearrangement joins TRBV4-1 to TRBJ2-2; D remains unclear. V dropped 1 base and J dropped 5 bases, with 11 bases sitting between them. The CDR3 is made up of 15 amino acids. The germline CDR1 and CDR2 sequences are MGHRA and YSYEKL. Here the CDR3 reads CASSQGAKGTGELFF. The CDR3 DNA sequence: TGCGCCAGCAGCCAAGGAGCAAAGGGAACCGGGGAGCTGTTTTTT.

The chain joins TRBV9 to TRBJ2-5; D is ambiguous. The CDR3 length is 12 residues. Trimming took off 4 bases at V and 3 bases at J, with 7 bases between the two ends. Germline loops: CDR1 SGDLS, CDR2 YYNGEE. CDR3 bases: TGTGCCAGCAGCCGAGAGAAAGAGACCCAGTACTTC. It is translated as CASSREKETQYF.

This chain connects TRBV7-8 to TRBJ2-3, with 9 bases aligning to TRBD2. Germline V lookup: CDR1 SGHVS, CDR2 FQNEAQ. The CDR3 covers 17 residues. After removal of 5 bases from V and 0 bases from J, the junction contained 9 bases not matched to a gene. The CDR3, as DNA: TGTGCCAGCAGCCAAGGGACTAGCCGTCCTAGCACAGATACGCAGTATTTT. Protein sequence: CASSQGTSRPSTDTQYF. Together with reference TRBV7-8 and TRBJ2-3, the CDR3 gives the full variable domain: GAGVSQSPRYKVAKRGQDVALRCDPISGHVSLFWYQQALGQGPEFLTYFQNEAQLDKSGLPSDRFFAERPEGSVSTLKIQRTQQEDSAVYLCASSQGTSRPSTDTQYFGPGTRLTVL.

This chain uses TRBV11-2 with TRBJ2-2; 13 positions match TRBD2. From germline, CDR1 is SGHAT and CDR2 FQNNGV. Trimming took 5 bases from V and 8 from J; bases not matched to a gene: 14. The CDR3 length is 18 residues. The CDR3 coding sequence is TGTGCCAGCAGCCCACGCACTAGGACTAGCGGGAGAGGAGGGGAGCTGTTTTTT. This gives the protein CASSPRTRTSGRGGELFF.

There are many counts of this clonotype. The rearrangement links TRBV2 to TRBJ1-1; D perhaps matches TRBD1 (5 bases). Germline values: CDR1 SNHLY, CDR2 FYNNEI. CDR3 length: 13 amino acids. V dropped 4 bases and J dropped 5 bases, with 11 bases sitting between them. As DNA, the CDR3 is TGTGCCAGCAGTGGCGGGCGGGGGACTGAAGCTTTCTTT. Protein product: CASSGGRGTEAFF.

This clonotype appeared a few times. The chain couples TRBV5-6 to TRBJ2-4, with D possibly TRBD2 on 5 matching bases. The germline V gene has CDR1 SGHDT and CDR2 YYEEEE. The CDR3 has 15 residues. V lost 1 base and J 3 bases, leaving 11 bases between the germline ends. The CDR3 spells CASSLTRENKNIQYF. CDR3 nucleotides: TGTGCCAGCAGCTTGACTAGAGAAAACAAAAACATTCAGTACTTC. Drawing the rest from reference TRBV5-6 and TRBJ2-4, the complete variable domain is DAGVTQSPTHLIKTRGQQVTLRCSPKSGHDTVSWYQQALGQGPQFIFQYYEEEERQRGNFPDRFSGHQFPNYSSELNVNALLLGDSALYLCASSLTRENKNIQYFGAGTRLSVL.

This clonotype has more than one count but fewer than ten. The chain links TRBV6-2 or TRBV6-3 to TRBJ2-2; no definite D call. Trimming cost V 0 bases and J 7 bases, with 15 bases left between them. Germline CDR1 reads MNHEY; CDR2 reads SVGEGT. The CDR3 consists of 16 residues. CDR3 protein: CASSYSIRYRGGELFF. The CDR3 DNA reads TGTGCCAGCAGTTACTCTATAAGATACCGAGGCGGGGAGCTGTTTTTT.

This clonotype was seen a few times. The chain uses TRBV28 and TRBJ2-1, with TRBD2 matching over 10 bases. J was trimmed by 6 bases and V by 3 bases; bases with no gene match: 14. This CDR3 contains 18 residues. Germline assignment: CDR1 MDHEN and CDR2 SYDVKM. CDR3 sequence reads: CASSFPTLSGRSGNEQFF. The CDR3, as DNA: TGTGCCAGCAGTTTCCCGACCCTTAGCGGGAGGTCGGGCAATGAGCAGTTCTTC.

In DNA, the CDR3 is TGTGCCACCGGGACAGGGAACTACGAGCAGTACTTC. Residues: CATGTGNYEQYF. The chain employs TRBV6-1 and TRBJ2-7, with 9 nucleotides matching TRBD1. The CDR3 has 12 residues. From germline, CDR1 is MNHNS and CDR2 SASEGT. The trim removed 10 bases at V and 3 bases at J, leaving 4 bases unmatched.

This clonotype was observed a handful of times. V usage is TRBV18 and J usage is TRBJ2-1; 8 nucleotides line up with TRBD2. The germline V gene has CDR1 KGHSH and CDR2 LQKENI. The ends lost 4 bases at V and 4 bases at J; junction bases unmatched: 12. This CDR3 is 17 amino acids long. CDR3 sequence reads: CASSLQSTAGVYNEQFF. The CDR3 bases are TGTGCCAGCTCACTTCAAAGCACAGCGGGAGTATACAATGAGCAGTTCTTC. The complete variable domain, with remaining parts taken from reference TRBV18 and TRBJ2-1, reads NAGVMQNPRHLVRRRGQEARLRCSPMKGHSHVYWYRQLPEEGLKFMVYLQKENIIDESGMPKERFSAEFPKEGPSILRIQQVVRGDSAAYFCASSLQSTAGVYNEQFFGPGTRLTVL.

This chain connects TRBV6-5 to TRBJ2-1, with 7 bases aligning to TRBD2. CDR3 length equals 15 residues. In germline, CDR1 is MNHEY, CDR2 SVGAGI. V trimming: 2 bases; J trimming: 1 base; junction bases outside the gene matches: 2. The CDR3 protein is CASSYGGVSYNEQFF. The DNA for the CDR3 is TGTGCCAGCAGTTACGGGGGGGTGTCCTACAATGAGCAGTTCTTC.

The rearrangement joins TRBV20-1 to TRBJ2-3, with 8 bases matching TRBD1. The CDR3 consists of 14 residues. CDR1 and CDR2 from the germline V gene are DFQATT and SNEGSKA (reference sequence). V shed 4 bases, J shed 2 bases, and the junction held 5 bases outside the gene matches. The CDR3 loop reads CSAIDRGFTDTQYF. The DNA of the CDR3 is TGCAGTGCTATCGACAGGGGCTTCACAGATACGCAGTATTTT.

The V gene is TRBV4-2, the J gene TRBJ2-5, with D unresolved. V was trimmed by 1 base and J by 0 bases, leaving 6 bases between them. CDR1 and CDR2 (germline): LGHNA, YNFKEQ. CDR3 length: 14 residues. The CDR3 coding sequence is TGTGCCAGCAGCCAAGCGGCTAACCAAGAGACCCAGTACTTC. Encoded protein: CASSQAANQETQYF.

In this sample, this clonotype turned up once. A much larger clone is a single base away; this may be a read error. J is TRBJ2-1 and V is TRBV24-1; 8 bases match TRBD2. CDR1 is KGHDR, CDR2 SFDVKD, per germline. J gave up 7 bases and V 3 bases, and 7 bases lay outside the gene matches. The CDR3 consists of 15 residues. DNA for the CDR3: TGTGCCACCAGTGATCCCAGGTCTAGCGGGAATGAGCAGTTCTTC. As protein: CATSDPRSSGNEQFF.

This clonotype has only a few counts. V gene TRBV7-9 combines with J gene TRBJ2-7; D remains unclear. Per the germline V gene, CDR1 is SEHNR and CDR2 is FQNEAQ (reference sequence). Trimming took 6 bases from V and 0 from J, leaving 9 bases between them. The CDR3 has 13 amino acids. CDR3 bases: TGTGCCAGCAGTGGACCCTACTCCTACGAGCAGTACTTC. Translating it yields CASSGPYSYEQYF.

In DNA form, the CDR3 reads TGTGCCACCAGTTTGGGGACAGGGTGGCAAGAGACCCAGTACTTC. Its translation is CATSLGTGWQETQYF. The rearrangement joins TRBV24-1 to TRBJ2-5, with 9 bases fitting TRBD1. Germline values: CDR1 KGHDR, CDR2 SFDVKD. The CDR3 runs to 15 residues. V lost 6 bases and J lost 2; bases outside the gene matches: 6.

In its sample, this clonotype was seen a few times. This sequence joins TRBV3-1 and TRBJ1-2, with 10 bases lining up with TRBD1. V was pared by 4 bases and J by 6 bases, with 5 bases of the junction left unmatched. CDR3 length: 14 amino acids. Germline lookup yields CDR1 LGHDT and CDR2 YNNKEL (reference sequence). Written as DNA, the CDR3 is TGTGCCAGCAGCCTCGGGACAGGGGCCAATGGCTACACCTTC. This codes for CASSLGTGANGYTF.

V usage is TRBV5-6 and J usage is TRBJ2-5; tentatively, D is TRBD2 (6 bases). V was cut by 0 bases and J by 4 bases, with 13 bases left in between. Germline V gene sequence: CDR1 SGHDT, CDR2 YYEEEE. CDR3 length equals 15 residues. CDR3 DNA sequence: TGTGCCAGCAGCTTGGGCCGGCAGGGAGGAGAGACCCAGTACTTC. This translates into CASSLGRQGGETQYF.

This clonotype was seen many times. This chain joins TRBV7-2 and TRBJ2-7, with no clear D. CDR1 and CDR2 (germline): SGHTA, FQGNSA. This CDR3 has 12 residues. V lost 3 bases to trimming and J lost 6 bases, with 9 bases between them. CDR3 protein: CASSLGSSEQYF. The DNA for the CDR3 is TGTGCCAGCAGCTTGGGGTCCAGCGAGCAGTACTTC.